Listed here are 14 T cell receptor beta chains from one sample, sequenced in a study of tumor-infiltrating lymphocytes in primary liver carcinoma. Taking roughly 20-32 mg of unsorted bulk tissue, the authors co-extracted RNA and DNA. TCR beta cDNA was prepared out of around 460 ng total RNA by means of a constant-region primer. The TCR beta library was amplified through three nested multiplex PCR rounds in a modified ARM-PCR procedure. Running nine to ten cycles apiece, the first two PCR rounds relied on TRBV1-TRBV30 forward primers together with a C-beta reverse primer. TCRdb recomputed calls from the multiplex PCR reads with MiXCR, one row per CDR3 protein. The sample lists approximately 92,000 distinct CDR3 sequences, around three quarters seen once, with more than 8% in the top ten. Sequenced: liver tumor tissue from sampling region 5. Subset here: tumor region T5, tumor centre. Receptor source: a woman aged 55-69 years with primary liver carcinoma and hepatitis B virus infection.

With respect to this clonotype: A much bigger clone sits one base away, suggesting this may be a read error. J is TRBJ2-1 and V is TRBV5-6; tentative D call: TRBD2 (5 bases). From germline, CDR1 is SGHDT and CDR2 YYEEEE. This CDR3 is 13 amino acids long. CDR3 protein: CTSRPLDSQEQFF. The DNA of the CDR3 is TGTACCAGCAGACCATTGGACTCCCAGGAGCAGTTCTTC. Looking up the rest from reference TRBV5-6 and TRBJ2-1 gives the full variable domain: DAGVTQSPTHLIKTRGQQVTLRCSPKSGHDTVSWYQQALGQGPQFIFQYYEEEERQRGNFPDRFSGHQFPNYSSELNVNALLLGDSALYLCTSRPLDSQEQFFGPGTRLTVL.

In the case of this clonotype: Germline and junction disagree at one end, which may indicate a read error. This chain uses TRBV14 with TRBJ2-2, with D tentatively TRBD1 (6 bases). This CDR3 is built from 21 residues. Germline V lookup: CDR1 SGHDN, CDR2 FVKESK. The DNA for the CDR3 is TGTGCCAGGAGCCAAGATACACCACACGAATTCCGGGACATGGCCACCGGGGAGCTGTTTTTT. It specifies CARSQDTPHEFRDMATGELFF.

Comment on this clonotype: Being one base from a much bigger clone, this may be a read error. A read error is likely, as this CDR3 ends without the conserved phenylalanine or tryptophan. This chain joins TRBV10-3 and TRBJ2-7; D perhaps matches TRBD1 (6 bases). V shed 3 bases and J shed 2 bases, with 11 bases lying between them. The CDR3 has 14 amino acids. CDR1 is ENHRY, CDR2 SYGVKD, per germline. The CDR3 sequence: CAISDFEGAYEQYS. The CDR3 nucleotides are TGTGCCATCAGTGATTTTGAGGGGGCCTACGAGCAGTACTCC.

This clonotype was found a few times. The chain joins TRBV7-8 to TRBJ2-3, with TRBD2 identical over 13 bases. This CDR3 region has 17 residues. V was clipped by 3 bases and J by 2 bases; unmatched bases: 5. Germline V CDR1 and CDR2: SGHVS, FQNEAQ. CDR3 sequence (DNA): TGTGCCAGCAGCTTCACTAGCGGGAGGGCCTTCACAGATACGCAGTATTTT. It specifies CASSFTSGRAFTDTQYF.

As to this clonotype: This may arise from a read error, as a much more abundant clone is one base away. The V gene is TRBV7-8, the J gene TRBJ2-6; perhaps TRBD1 as D (5 bases). Trimming took 5 bases from V and 0 from J, leaving 17 bases between them. The germline V gene encodes CDR1 SGHVS and CDR2 FQNEAQ. The CDR3 runs 18 residues. This CDR3 reads CASSPTGHANSGANVLTF. The CDR3 DNA sequence: TGTGCCAGCAGCCCGACTGGACACGCGAACTCTGGGGCCAACGTCCTGACTTTC.

A note on this clonotype: A single base separates this from a much larger clone, so it may be a read error. Likely a read error: the CDR3 ends without its conserved phenylalanine or tryptophan. The chain combines TRBV19 with TRBJ1-2; 9 bases are shared with TRBD1. Germline loops: CDR1 LNHDA, CDR2 SQIVND (reference sequence). J gave up 1 base and V 7 bases, and 4 bases lay outside the gene matches. The length of the CDR3 is 14 residues. The CDR3 region is CASTTTGGNYGYTI. CDR3 sequence (DNA): TGTGCCAGTACCACGACAGGGGGTAACTATGGCTACACCATC.

This clonotype has ten or more counts. The chain recombines TRBV6-5 with TRBJ2-2; TRBD1 aligns across 7 bases. Unmatched junction bases numbered 11, after V lost 6 bases and J lost 1 base. Germline V lookup: CDR1 MNHEY, CDR2 SVGAGI. The CDR3 length is 17 residues. The CDR3 is CASRDRAPDLNTGELFF. Written as DNA, the CDR3 is TGTGCCAGCAGAGACAGGGCACCCGACTTGAACACCGGGGAGCTGTTTTTT.

Note on this clonotype: No conserved phenylalanine or tryptophan is present at the end of the CDR3, so a read error is the likely explanation. The J gene is TRBJ2-2, the V gene TRBV11-1, with unresolved D. CDR3 size: 12 residues. CDR1 and CDR2 (germline): SGHAT, FQDESV (reference sequence). V lost 5 bases, J lost 8 bases, and 9 bases lay in between. CDR3 protein: CASSPLPGELFL. As DNA, the CDR3 is TGTGCCAGCAGCCCGCTACCAGGGGAGCTGTTTCTT.

Concerning this clonotype: Mismatch with germline at one junction end may stem from a read error. The chain is built from TRBV6-1 and TRBJ2-1; a weak D match, TRBD2 (6 bases). The V gene's germline CDR1 is MNHNS and CDR2 SASEGT. The CDR3 runs 15 residues. The CDR3 here is CACSETNGSHSEQFF. The CDR3 DNA is TGTGCCTGCAGTGAAACAAACGGGAGCCACAGTGAGCAGTTCTTC.

As concerns this clonotype: A read error may explain this, as a much larger clone is one base away. The chain employs TRBV4-1 and TRBJ1-2, with a tentative D call TRBD1 (5 bases). The CDR3 runs to 11 residues. The germline V gene encodes CDR1 MGHRA and CDR2 YSYEKL. The ends were cut back, 4 bases at V and 9 bases at J, with 9 bases in the middle. CDR3 sequence reads: CASSRDGSYTF. The CDR3 nucleotides read TGCGCCAGCAGCCGGGACGGGAGCTACACCTTC.

This clonotype was found once. A read error may account for a junction end that differs from germline. The chain has TRBV28 and TRBJ1-1; 10 positions agree with TRBD1. This CDR3 contains 16 residues. Looked up from germline, CDR1 is MDHEN and CDR2 is SYDVKM. CDR3 loop: CASSLGYGTGATGAFF. The CDR3 DNA sequence: TGTGCCAGCAGTTTAGGGTATGGGACAGGGGCCACTGGAGCTTTCTTT.

On this clonotype: Given a much more abundant clone one base away, this may be a read error. The J gene is TRBJ1-1, the V gene TRBV7-9; D is unclear. Trimming removed 7 bases at V and 1 base at J, with 10 bases between. This CDR3 is 13 amino acids long. The germline CDR1 and CDR2 sequences are SEHNR and FQNEAQ (reference sequence). DNA for the CDR3: TGTGCCAGCAACTTCTCAGGGAACACTGAAGCTTTCTTT. It is translated as CASNFSGNTEAFF.

The V gene is TRBV29-1, the J gene TRBJ2-5; D ambiguous. The V and J ends lost 4 bases and 7 bases respectively, with 19 bases between them. The CDR3 runs 14 residues. Germline CDR1 reads SQVTM; CDR2 reads ANQGSEA. The CDR3 is CSVVERRKSGTQYF. The CDR3 DNA is TGCAGCGTTGTGGAAAGGCGGAAATCAGGGACCCAGTACTTC.

Comments on this clonotype: Sequence at one end of the junction differs from germline and may be a read error. The rearrangement joins TRBV4-2 to TRBJ2-7; 11 nucleotides line up with TRBD2. The CDR3 extends over 16 amino acids. Germline V gene data show CDR1 as LGHNA and CDR2 as YNFKEQ. The CDR3 region has the DNA TGTGCCAGCAGCCAAGATCCGGGACTAGCGGCCTACGATCAGTACTTC. Translation: CASSQDPGLAAYDQYF.